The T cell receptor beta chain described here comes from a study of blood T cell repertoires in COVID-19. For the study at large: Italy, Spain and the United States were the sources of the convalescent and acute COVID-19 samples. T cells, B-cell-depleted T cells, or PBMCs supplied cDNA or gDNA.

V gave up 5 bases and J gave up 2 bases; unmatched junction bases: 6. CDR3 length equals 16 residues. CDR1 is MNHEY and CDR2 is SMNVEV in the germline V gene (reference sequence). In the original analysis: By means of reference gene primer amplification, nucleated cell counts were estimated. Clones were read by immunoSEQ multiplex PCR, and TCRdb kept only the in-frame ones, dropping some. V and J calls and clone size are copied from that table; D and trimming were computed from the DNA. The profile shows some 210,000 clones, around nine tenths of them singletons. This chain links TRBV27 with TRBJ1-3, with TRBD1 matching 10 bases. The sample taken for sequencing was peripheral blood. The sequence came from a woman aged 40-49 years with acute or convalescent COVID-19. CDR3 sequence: CASSKGQGYTGNTIYF. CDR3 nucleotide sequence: TGTGCCAGCAGTAAGGGACAGGGGTACACTGGAAACACCATATATTTT.